The 27 T cell receptor beta chains presented below share a single source sample, sequenced in a study of blood T cells in healthy people across ages. Next came a second PCR, run for about 6 to 11 cycles, which used a sample-barcoded 5' primer along with a J-beta primer mix. TCRdb re-analysed the 5' RACE reads in MiXCR, keeping a single row per CDR3 protein. Altogether approximately 800,000 distinct CDR3 sequences are present, more than 25% being singletons, with the ten largest covering about 3%. This same sample was also taken into another study, of T cells of mothers and their children.

Input material: blood. The source of these receptors is a boy between 10 and 17 years old in good health.

The chain uses TRBV5-5 and TRBJ1-1; the match to TRBD1 covers 7 bases. CDR3 length equals 15 residues. J lost 2 bases, V lost 0 bases, and 4 bases had no gene match. Looked up from germline, CDR1 is SGHKS and CDR2 is YYEKEE (reference sequence). The chain's CDR3 is CASSLEGQRNTEAFF. In DNA, the CDR3 is TGTGCCAGCAGCTTGGAGGGACAGCGTAACACTGAAGCTTTCTTT. The full variable domain, in which reference TRBV5-5 and TRBJ1-1 provide the parts outside the CDR3, is DAGVTQSPTHLIKTRGQQVTLRCSPISGHKSVSWYQQVLGQGPQFIFQYYEKEERGRGNFPDRFSARQFPNYSSELNVNALLLGDSALYLCASSLEGQRNTEAFFGQGTRLTVV.

The table lists this clonotype with a few counts. V and J are TRBV5-1 and TRBJ2-3; D gene uncertain. Germline V lookup: CDR1 SGHRS, CDR2 YFSETQ. The V end was cut by 0 bases, the J end by 2 bases, with 10 bases between. This CDR3 is built from 15 residues. The CDR3 DNA reads as TGCGCCAGCAGCTTGGATGTCATCTCCACAGATACGCAGTATTTT. Amino acids: CASSLDVISTDTQYF.

This clonotype was observed a handful of times. The chain uses TRBV28 and TRBJ2-7; the D gene is possibly TRBD2 (5 bases). Trimming stripped 5 bases from V and 0 bases from J, with 20 bases between. The CDR3 is 17 amino acids. From germline, CDR1 is MDHEN and CDR2 SYDVKM. For the CDR3, the DNA is TGTGCCAGCAGTCCGCCCCCCTGGACTGGTAGCTCCTACGAGCAGTACTTC. Translated, it gives CASSPPPWTGSSYEQYF.

The J gene is TRBJ2-1, the V gene TRBV5-1; D is possibly TRBD1 (6 bases). The CDR3 length is 18 residues. In germline, CDR1 is SGHRS, CDR2 YFSETQ. V dropped 5 bases and J dropped 1 base, with 22 bases sitting between them. CDR3 coding DNA: TGCGCCAGCAGGGGGGCTTTCCGGGCAGGGTCGTCCTACAATGAGCAGTTCTTC. Translating gives CASRGAFRAGSSYNEQFF. Variable domain in full (rest from reference TRBV5-1 and TRBJ2-1): KAGVTQTPRYLIKTRGQQVTLSCSPISGHRSVSWYQQTPGQGLQFLFEYFSETQRNKGNFPGRFSGRQFSNSRSEMNVSTLELGDSALYLCASRGAFRAGSSYNEQFFGPGTRLTVL.

This clonotype was observed many times. V usage is TRBV7-9 and J usage is TRBJ2-5; D remains unclear. Judging by the DNA end, TRBJ2-7 fits better; the J call may be wrong. This CDR3 is built from 15 residues. The V gene's germline CDR1 is SEHNR and CDR2 FQNEAQ (reference sequence). The CDR3 loop is CASSAVSGTEGEQYF. Here the CDR3 DNA reads TGTGCCAGCAGCGCTGTGTCGGGTACGGAAGGCGAGCAGTACTTC.

The chain couples TRBV7-8 to TRBJ2-5; a possible D gene is TRBD1 (6 bases). The germline V gene has CDR1 SGHVS and CDR2 FQNEAQ. V lost 6 bases, J lost 5 bases, and 19 bases lay in between. The CDR3 totals 15 residues. The CDR3 is CASSTGQGLRETQYF. DNA for the CDR3: TGTGCCAGCAGTACGGGGCAGGGGTTGAGGGAGACCCAGTACTTC.

The V call is TRBV27, the J call TRBJ2-5, with 7 bases fitting TRBD1. Matching the DNA end better, TRBJ2-7 makes the J call doubtful. The germline CDR1 and CDR2 sequences are MNHEY and SMNVEV (reference sequence). The CDR3 extends over 14 amino acids. The CDR3 sequence is CASRSGTADYEQYF. The CDR3 DNA reads as TGTGCCAGCAGGTCCGGGACAGCTGACTACGAGCAGTACTTC.

This clonotype showed up just a few times. The V gene is TRBV6-5, the J gene TRBJ1-4; D possibly corresponds to TRBD1 (5 bases). Germline loops: CDR1 MNHEY, CDR2 SVGAGI. The CDR3 runs 16 residues. V was trimmed by 3 bases and J by 7 bases, leaving 18 bases between them. The CDR3 coding sequence is TGTGCCAGCAGTTATGGGGTTGGAGGGGTTGGTGAAAAACTGTTTTTT. This sequence encodes CASSYGVGGVGEKLFF.

The rearrangement uses TRBV28 and TRBJ1-2; D ambiguous. The CDR3 contains 13 residues. V shed 5 bases and J shed 6 bases, with 13 bases lying between them. Germline lookup yields CDR1 MDHEN and CDR2 SYDVKM. CDR3 region: CASSQMGEHGYTF. The CDR3 DNA sequence: TGTGCCAGCAGTCAAATGGGAGAGCATGGCTACACCTTC.

The chain is built from TRBV5-1 and TRBJ1-1; D possibly corresponds to TRBD1 (6 bases). CDR3 length: 14 residues. Germline assignment: CDR1 SGHRS and CDR2 YFSETQ. V was trimmed by 3 bases and J by 5 bases, leaving 14 bases between them. The CDR3 sequence is CASSSQDSLTEAFF. In DNA form, the CDR3 reads TGCGCCAGCAGCTCCCAGGACAGCCTGACTGAAGCTTTCTTT.

V is TRBV28 and J is TRBJ2-7; possible D gene TRBD1, 6 bases. The CDR3 covers 13 residues. V was cut by 6 bases and J by 2 bases, with 11 bases left in between. Germline V gene sequence: CDR1 MDHEN, CDR2 SYDVKM. As DNA, the CDR3 is TGTGCCAGCAGCGCCGGGACACCCTACGAGCAGTACTTC. As protein: CASSAGTPYEQYF.

This clonotype came up a few times. V usage is TRBV29-1 and J usage is TRBJ2-4; D is uncertain. Trimming removed 2 bases from V and 0 bases from J, with 14 bases in between. From germline, CDR1 is SQVTM and CDR2 ANQGSEA. The CDR3 spans 16 residues. CDR3 loop: CSVETRMSLAKNIQYF. The CDR3 region has the DNA TGCAGCGTTGAAACCCGGATGTCCTTAGCCAAAAACATTCAGTACTTC.

This clonotype has at least ten counts. V and J are TRBV28 and TRBJ1-3, with unresolved D. Trimming stripped 2 bases from V and 0 bases from J, with 8 bases between. The CDR3 extends over 15 amino acids. Germline V gene data show CDR1 as MDHEN and CDR2 as SYDVKM. CDR3 in DNA: TGTGCCAGCAGTTTAGTAACCCCCTCTGGAAACACCATATATTTT. It encodes CASSLVTPSGNTIYF.

This chain links TRBV10-3 with TRBJ2-7; D possibly corresponds to TRBD2 (7 bases). The CDR3 has 14 amino acids. Trimming pared 4 bases from V and 6 bases from J, leaving 16 bases between. Germline CDR1 reads ENHRY; CDR2 reads SYGVKD. CDR3 loop: CAISAGGAEIEQYF. In nucleotides, the CDR3 is TGTGCCATCAGTGCTGGGGGGGCGGAAATCGAGCAGTACTTC.

This sequence joins TRBV9 and TRBJ2-7, with TRBD1 as a possible D gene (6 bases). This CDR3 has 13 residues. CDR1 SGDLS and CDR2 YYNGEE come from the germline V gene. V lost 7 bases to trimming and J lost 3 bases, with 14 bases between them. The CDR3, as DNA: TGTGCCAGCGCGGCACAGGGAGACTACGAGCAGTACTTC. Residues: CASAAQGDYEQYF.

CDR3 coding DNA: TGTGCCACCAGGGGAGATGGGACTGAAGCTTTCTTT. This codes for CATRGDGTEAFF. The chain uses TRBV10-3 and TRBJ1-1, with TRBD1 as a possible D gene (6 bases). Trimming stripped 10 bases from V and 5 bases from J, with 14 bases between. This CDR3 has 12 residues. Germline-derived CDR1 and CDR2 are ENHRY and SYGVKD.

This clonotype was seen many times. CDR3 DNA sequence: TGTGCCAGCAGTGTCCAGGGAAACTATGGCTACACCTTC. This translates into CASSVQGNYGYTF. This chain links TRBV6-1 with TRBJ1-2; TRBD1 might be the D (5 bases). Germline V gives CDR1 MNHNS, CDR2 SASEGT. The CDR3 runs to 13 residues. Trimming stripped 4 bases from V and 2 bases from J, with 8 bases between.

This clonotype was detected only once. The chain uses TRBV6-1 and TRBJ2-5, with 8 bases aligning to TRBD1. The germline CDR1 and CDR2 sequences are MNHNS and SASEGT. The CDR3 runs 16 residues. Trimming removed 5 bases from V and 5 bases from J; junction bases left unmatched: 13. DNA of the CDR3: TGTGCCAGCAGTACCAGAACCGGGACAGGCGGGGAGACCCAGTACTTC. Its translation: CASSTRTGTGGETQYF.

DNA of the CDR3: TGTGCCAGCAGCTTAGGGGGGCGTACCGGGACCCAGTACTTC. It specifies CASSLGGRTGTQYF. V and J are TRBV7-2 and TRBJ2-5; TRBD1 might be the D (6 bases). The CDR3 has 14 residues. Germline V lookup: CDR1 SGHTA, CDR2 FQGNSA. V lost 1 base and J lost 7, with 13 bases in between.

This clonotype has at least ten counts. The chain links TRBV7-6 to TRBJ2-5, with TRBD2 identical over 10 bases. The V and J ends lost 11 bases and 1 base, in that order; junction bases with no gene match: 7. This CDR3 region has 14 residues. Germline CDR1 reads SGHVS; CDR2 reads FNYEAQ. The CDR3 protein is CASSGGAPQETQYF. Here the CDR3 DNA reads TGTGCCTCCAGCGGGGGGGCTCCCCAAGAGACCCAGTACTTC.

There are a few counts of this clonotype. CDR3 DNA sequence: TGCGCCAGCAGCCACTCATACAGGGGGCGGAACACTGAAGCTTTCTTT. It yields the protein CASSHSYRGRNTEAFF. The chain recombines TRBV4-1 with TRBJ1-1; 9 nucleotides line up with TRBD1. V lost 3 bases to trimming and J lost 1 base; unmatched junction nucleotides: 6. The CDR3 runs 16 residues. Looked up from germline, CDR1 is MGHRA and CDR2 is YSYEKL.

J is TRBJ2-3 and V is TRBV12-5, with 11 positions matching TRBD1. With 2 bases clipped from V and 5 bases from J, the junction kept 9 bases outside the gene matches. Germline V gene lookup returns CDR1 LGHNT and CDR2 FRNRAP. The length of the CDR3 is 17 residues. CDR3 in amino acids: CASGLILGDRGRDTQYF. CDR3 DNA sequence: TGTGCTAGTGGTTTGATTTTGGGGGACAGGGGGAGAGATACGCAGTATTTT.

This chain links TRBV27 with TRBJ2-2; 9 nucleotides line up with TRBD2. This CDR3 comprises 16 residues. Trimming cost V 3 bases and J 0 bases; bases outside gene matches: 2. The germline V gene encodes CDR1 MNHEY and CDR2 SMNVEV (reference sequence). CDR3 protein: CASSFLAGANTGELFF. CDR3 sequence (DNA): TGTGCCAGCAGTTTCTTAGCGGGGGCGAACACCGGGGAGCTGTTTTTT.

This clonotype came up a few times. The rearrangement uses TRBV5-6 and TRBJ2-1; TRBD1 matches 9 bases. V lost 0 bases to trimming and J lost 6 bases; unmatched junction nucleotides: 7. CDR3 length: 16 residues. Germline CDR1 is SGHDT and CDR2 is YYEEEE. The DNA of the CDR3 is TGTGCCAGCAGCTTGGGCGGGACAGGGTACTCCAATGAGCAGTTCTTC. It translates to CASSLGGTGYSNEQFF.

In its sample, this clonotype was seen a few times. This sequence joins TRBV12-5 and TRBJ1-6; no reliable D call. The germline gives CDR1 LGHNT, CDR2 FRNRAP. Trimming removed 3 bases at V and 5 bases at J, with 14 bases between. CDR3 size: 16 residues. Here the CDR3 reads CASGFRTALNNSPLHF. CDR3 nucleotides: TGTGCTAGTGGTTTTAGGACGGCTTTGAATAATTCACCCCTCCACTTT.

This clonotype was seen more than once but under ten times. This chain connects TRBV6-5 to TRBJ1-4; D is perhaps TRBD1 (5 bases). This CDR3 comprises 14 residues. The V end was cut by 0 bases, the J end by 8 bases, with 10 bases between. CDR1 and CDR2 (germline): MNHEY, SVGAGI. In nucleotides, the CDR3 is TGTGCCAGCAGTTACTCAAGGGGTCAGGAAAAACTGTTTTTT. Translated, it gives CASSYSRGQEKLFF.

On this clonotype: A read error may produce the germline difference seen at one junction end. This chain connects TRBV28 to TRBJ1-2; 10 bases fit TRBD1. Looked up from germline, CDR1 is MDHEN and CDR2 is SYDVKM. CDR3 length: 15 amino acids. CDR3 region: CASRYSDRGRYGCTF. The CDR3 DNA reads TGTGCCAGCAGATACTCTGACAGGGGGCGTTATGGCTGCACCTTC.